Each of the 26 T cell receptor delta chains below was sequenced from the same sample in a study of human gamma delta and Vdelta1 T cells. TCRdb re-processed the PCR reads via CATT. The profile shows 4,000 or so delta-chain clones, 20% to 30% of them singletons. The specimen was naive CD27+ Vdelta1 gamma-delta T cells from blood. The origin of the receptors is a human donor in good health.

This clone came up a few times. V gene TRDV1 combines with J gene TRDJ1; D is unclear. The CDR3 spans 18 residues. V was pared by 5 bases and J by 0 bases, with 22 bases between. The V gene's germline CDR1 is TSWWSYY and CDR2 QGS. The CDR3 coding sequence is TGTGCTCTTGGGCTTTCCCTCCGGATCCCATGGTACACCGATAAACTCATCTTT. This sequence encodes CALGLSLRIPWYTDKLIF.

This clone was found a few times. The V gene is TRDV1, the J gene TRDJ1; 7 positions match TRDD3. V gave up 4 bases and J gave up 6 bases; unmatched junction bases: 11. The CDR3 consists of 15 residues. The germline gives CDR1 TSWWSYY, CDR2 QGS. The CDR3 DNA reads as TGTGCTCTTGGGGGACTACTGGGGAAGAGTAATAAACTCATCTTT. This translates into CALGGLLGKSNKLIF.

The rearrangement joins TRDV1 to TRDJ1; 12 bases agree with TRDD3. The CDR3 spans 25 residues. J was trimmed by 2 bases and V by 1 base; bases with no gene match: 29. Germline V gene data show CDR1 as TSWWSYY and CDR2 as QGS. CDR3 sequence (DNA): TGTGCTCTTGGGGAACCTGCCATCCCGCTTCACACACTGGGGGATACTTTCCCCCCTACCGATAAACTCATCTTT. As protein: CALGEPAIPLHTLGDTFPPTDKLIF.

This clone ranks as medium-sized. A much larger clone lies one base from this, so it may be a read error. Different DNA sequences within this sample yield the same CDR3. This rearrangement joins TRDV1 to TRDJ2; 10 bases line up with TRDD3. Per germline, CDR1 TSWWSYY and CDR2 QGS. Germline trimming cut 9 bases from V and 4 bases from J; bases unmatched to any gene: 23. There are 20 residues in the CDR3. The CDR3 DNA reads TGTGCTCTCCGGGGGACTTCCTCGTACTGGGGGATGTGGGGGACAGCACAACTCTTCTTT. It encodes CALRGTSSYWGMWGTAQLFF.

This clone was detected a few times. The chain has TRDV1 and TRDJ1, with 8 bases aligning to TRDD3. Germline values: CDR1 TSWWSYY, CDR2 QGS. J was trimmed by 0 bases and V by 2 bases; bases with no gene match: 5. This CDR3 has 16 residues. CDR3: CALGEVGGGYTDKLIF. As DNA, the CDR3 is TGTGCTCTTGGGGAAGTGGGTGGGGGATACACCGATAAACTCATCTTT.

The chain recombines TRDV1 with TRDJ1, with 8 bases aligning to TRDD3. Looked up from germline, CDR1 is TSWWSYY and CDR2 is QGS. Losses at the gene ends were 0 bases for V and 0 bases for J; bases not matched to a gene: 18. This CDR3 comprises 21 residues. The CDR3 DNA follows: TGTGCTCTTGGGGAACTAAGTTCTCGCGTACTGGGGGCCAGGTACACCGATAAACTCATCTTT. Translating gives CALGELSSRVLGARYTDKLIF.

Worth noting for this clone: At one end the junction does not follow the germline gene, possibly because of a read error. This chain links TRDV1 with TRDJ1; D might be TRDD3 (6 bases). Germline V gives CDR1 TSWWSYY, CDR2 QGS. This CDR3 spans 16 amino acids. The CDR3 loop reads CSGARRRNMIADKLIF. As DNA, the CDR3 is TGCTCTGGGGCACGCCGGCGAAACATGATAGCCGATAAACTCATCTTT.

This clone has only a few counts. The protein in TCRdb stems from a much larger clone and differs at residue 15 from this DNA's translation, likely a read error; here the protein is translated from the DNA. The chain is built from TRDV1 and TRDJ1; 9 positions agree with TRDD3. The V and J ends lost 4 bases and 3 bases, in that order; junction bases with no gene match: 21. The CDR3 has 20 amino acids. Germline loops: CDR1 TSWWSYY, CDR2 QGS. DNA for the CDR3: TGTGCTCTTGGGGCCCCCACTCTCAAGTACTGGGGGAGGTACCCCGATAAACTCATCTTT. Translation: CALGAPTLKYWGRYPDKLIF.

This clone has only a few counts. Given a far larger clone just one base away, this is likely a sequencing read error. The chain links TRDV1 to TRDJ2; D might be TRDD3 (7 bases). Germline V gives CDR1 TSWWSYY, CDR2 QGS. Trimming took off 9 bases at V and 4 bases at J, with 33 bases between the two ends. This CDR3 region has 20 residues. CDR3 in DNA: TGTGCTCTACGGGGGACTTCCTCGTACCGGGGGATGTGGGGGACAGCACAACTCTTCTTT. It is translated as CALRGTSSYRGMWGTAQLFF.

Comment on this clone: The junction shows a germline mismatch at one end, possibly a read error. This chain links TRDV1 with TRDJ1, with 10 bases aligning to TRDD3. Germline assignment: CDR1 TSWWSYY and CDR2 QGS. The CDR3 has 25 amino acids. The CDR3 coding sequence is TGTGCTGTTGGGGAACTAGTCTTCGTCGGAGTGGCCCGTACTGGGGGATTGTACTACACCGATAAACTCATCTTT. Translating it yields CAVGELVFVGVARTGGLYYTDKLIF.

The table lists this clone with a count of one. This chain uses TRDV2 with TRDJ1, with TRDD3 identical over 9 bases. The CDR3 loop spans 16 amino acids. J was trimmed by 0 bases and V by 1 base; bases with no gene match: 5. Germline CDR1 reads GEAIGNYY; CDR2 reads EKD. This chain's CDR3 is CACDTHAGGYTDKLIF. As DNA, the CDR3 is TGTGCCTGTGACACTCACGCTGGGGGATACACCGATAAACTCATCTTT.

This clone qualifies as large. Other DNA sequences of this sample code for an identical CDR3. This chain joins TRDV1 and TRDJ1; D perhaps matches TRDD3 (5 bases). This CDR3 is built from 17 residues. CDR1 is TSWWSYY and CDR2 is QGS in the germline V gene. The germline V and J ends were trimmed by 2 bases and 0 bases, with 16 bases remaining between them. The CDR3: CALGEIHPKGDTDKLIF. The CDR3 bases are TGTGCTCTTGGGGAAATACACCCGAAGGGGGACACCGATAAACTCATCTTT.

This clone was detected only a few times. This chain uses TRDV1 with TRDJ1; no firm D call. Germline V gene lookup returns CDR1 TSWWSYY and CDR2 QGS. The CDR3 runs 16 residues. With 0 bases removed from V and 0 bases from J, the gap between germline ends came to 11 bases. CDR3 DNA: TGTGCTCTTGGGGAACTGGTCGGGAAGTACACCGATAAACTCATCTTT. Amino acids: CALGELVGKYTDKLIF.

This chain links TRDV1 with TRDJ1; the D is unclear. Trimming left V 5 bases short and J 10 bases short, with 11 bases between. The germline V gene encodes CDR1 TSWWSYY and CDR2 QGS. This CDR3 is 11 amino acids long. The CDR3, as DNA: TGTGCTCTTGGGAAAAGGGGCACACTCATCTTT. Its translation is CALGKRGTLIF.

Points on this clone: TCRdb lists the protein of a much larger clone for this DNA, which differs at residue 8, so this is likely a read error; the protein given here is translated from the DNA itself. This chain uses TRDV1 with TRDJ1, with 12 bases lining up with TRDD3. This CDR3 contains 18 residues. In germline, CDR1 is TSWWSYY, CDR2 QGS. The trim removed 5 bases at V and 3 bases at J, leaving 13 bases unmatched. In DNA, the CDR3 is TGTGCTCTTGGGCGAACGAGCTCGAACTGGGGGATACCCGATAAACTCATCTTT. Its translation: CALGRTSSNWGIPDKLIF.

J is TRDJ1 and V is TRDV1, with D possibly being TRDD2 (6 bases). CDR1 TSWWSYY and CDR2 QGS come from the germline V gene. With 1 base removed from V and 8 bases from J, the gap between germline ends came to 14 bases. This CDR3 is 14 amino acids long. This CDR3 is CALGEPSPTGKLIF. The CDR3 DNA reads as TGTGCTCTTGGGGAACCGTCTCCTACGGGGAAACTCATCTTT.

With respect to this clone: The translation of this DNA and the TCRdb protein of a much larger clone differ at residue 11, probably owing to a read error; the protein shown here is translated from the DNA. V usage is TRDV1 and J usage is TRDJ1, with 7 bases identical to TRDD2. The CDR3 is 19 amino acids. Germline V CDR1 and CDR2: TSWWSYY, QGS. Trimming cost V 1 base and J 0 bases; bases outside gene matches: 14. CDR3 residues: CALGEPFLRGTLHTDKLIF. As DNA, the CDR3 is TGTGCTCTTGGGGAACCTTTCCTACGAGGGACACTACACACCGATAAACTCATCTTT.

The chain links TRDV1 to TRDJ1; 8 bases line up with TRDD3. With V trimmed by 0 bases and J by 0 bases, 18 bases remained unmatched. The CDR3 has 21 residues. Germline V CDR1 and CDR2: TSWWSYY, QGS. The CDR3 protein is CALGELNHRGYFWWYTDKLIF. The CDR3 DNA is TGTGCTCTTGGGGAACTCAATCACAGGGGATACTTTTGGTGGTACACCGATAAACTCATCTTT.

In its sample, this clone ranks as medium-sized. The same CDR3 can be traced to other DNA sequences in this sample. The rearrangement uses TRDV1 and TRDJ1; 11 bases are shared with TRDD3. Unmatched junction bases numbered 20, after V lost 5 bases and J lost 0 bases. CDR3 length: 21 residues. Germline loops: CDR1 TSWWSYY, CDR2 QGS. The CDR3 DNA reads TGTGCTCTTGGGAACTACCGGCTTCCTTTGCTGGGGGATACAGACACCGATAAACTCATCTTT. Residues: CALGNYRLPLLGDTDTDKLIF.

A word on this clone: TCRdb records a much larger clone's protein for this DNA, with a difference at residue 3 that likely arises from a read error; the protein given is the translation of the DNA. The chain couples TRDV1 to TRDJ1; TRDD3 aligns across 9 bases. CDR3 size: 20 residues. Germline V CDR1 and CDR2: TSWWSYY, QGS. The CDR3 loop reads CAPGAPTLKYWGRYTDKLIF. The CDR3 coding sequence is TGTGCTCCTGGGGCCCCCACTCTCAAGTACTGGGGGAGGTACACCGATAAACTCATCTTT.

V gene TRDV1 combines with J gene TRDJ1, with 10 bases identical to TRDD3. The CDR3 length is 20 residues. Germline trimming cut 3 bases from V and 0 bases from J; bases unmatched to any gene: 16. CDR1 TSWWSYY and CDR2 QGS come from the germline V gene. As DNA, the CDR3 is TGTGCTCTTGGGGATCGACTAATCCTTTGGGGGATACCGAACACCGATAAACTCATCTTT. Its translation: CALGDRLILWGIPNTDKLIF.

This clone was detected only a few times. The V call is TRDV1, the J call TRDJ1; D gene uncertain. V lost 5 bases and J lost 0, with 28 bases in between. The CDR3 sequence is 20 residues long. CDR1 is TSWWSYY, CDR2 QGS, per germline. The CDR3 DNA is TGTGCTCTTGGGTCACCTCGTATAGGGACCCGATCCACCTACACCGATAAACTCATCTTT. Translating gives CALGSPRIGTRSTYTDKLIF.

This clone occurred a few times. This chain uses TRDV1 with TRDJ1; the D gene is possibly TRDD3 (5 bases). The V gene's germline CDR1 is TSWWSYY and CDR2 QGS. The ends were cut back, 4 bases at V and 3 bases at J, with 33 bases in the middle. CDR3 length: 21 amino acids. The CDR3 spells CALGVQIVSPSYWFGADKLIF. The CDR3 bases are TGTGCTCTTGGGGTACAAATCGTTTCCCCCTCGTACTGGTTTGGGGCCGATAAACTCATCTTT.

V usage is TRDV1 and J usage is TRDJ1; D may be TRDD2 (7 bases). CDR3 length equals 21 residues. Trimming took 0 bases from V and 1 from J, leaving 27 bases between them. Germline V lookup: CDR1 TSWWSYY, CDR2 QGS. Written as DNA, the CDR3 is TGTGCTCTTGGGGAACTACTTCTGGCTTCCTATCAGGGGGACGTCACCGATAAACTCATCTTT. Its translation is CALGELLLASYQGDVTDKLIF.

Turning to this clone: It differs at one base from a far larger clone, so likely a read error. The sample contains more than one DNA sequence encoding this CDR3. The genes are TRDV1 and TRDJ1, with no clear D. Germline values: CDR1 TSWWSYY, CDR2 QGS. V lost 1 base and J lost 8, with 11 bases in between. This CDR3 has 13 amino acids. The CDR3 bases are TGTGCTCTTGGGGAACACGTCGGGGCCAAACTCATCTTT. Translating it yields CALGEHVGAKLIF.

This clone was observed a few times. One base away lies a much larger clone, so this may be a sequencing read error. Other DNA sequences in this sample translate to the same CDR3. This rearrangement joins TRDV1 to TRDJ1, with 8 positions matching TRDD3. The CDR3 loop spans 27 amino acids. Germline CDR1 is TSWWSYY and CDR2 is QGS. The CDR3 sequence is CALGEPRARRPYDLNWGIPRNTDKLIF. In DNA form, the CDR3 reads TGCGCTCTTGGGGAACCACGAGCCCGGCGGCCCTACGATTTGAATTGGGGGATTCCGCGTAACACCGATAAACTCATCTTT.